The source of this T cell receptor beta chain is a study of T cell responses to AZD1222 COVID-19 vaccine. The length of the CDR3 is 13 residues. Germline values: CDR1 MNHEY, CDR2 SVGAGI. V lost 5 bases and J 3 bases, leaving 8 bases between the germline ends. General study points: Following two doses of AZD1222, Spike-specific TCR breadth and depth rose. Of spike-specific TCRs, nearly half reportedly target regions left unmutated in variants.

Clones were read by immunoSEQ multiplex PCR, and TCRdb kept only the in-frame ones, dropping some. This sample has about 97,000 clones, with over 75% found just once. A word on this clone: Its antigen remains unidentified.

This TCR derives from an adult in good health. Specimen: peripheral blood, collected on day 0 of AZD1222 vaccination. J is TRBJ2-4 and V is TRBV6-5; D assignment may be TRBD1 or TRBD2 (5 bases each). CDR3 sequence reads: CASSRGVKNIQYF. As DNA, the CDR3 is TGTGCCAGCAGTAGAGGGGTCAAAAACATTCAGTACTTC.